The 18 T cell receptor beta chains below were found in one sample sequenced in a study of CD8+ T cells in alopecia areata. As to treatment: oral pan-JAK inhibitor, 5-10 mg twice daily. cDNA serving as the sequencing template came from extracted, reverse transcribed RNA. Sequenced by immunoSEQ multiplex PCR; TCRdb stores in-frame clones only, minus some. Among a few hundred thousand clones listed, roughly two fifths were seen once. The sequencing here drew on CD4+ T cells sorted from blood, taken at roughly week 30, from a patient treated with tofacitinib. These receptors all come from a human donor with alopecia areata.

This clone was seen only a few times. The V call is TRBV4-1, the J call TRBJ1-4; no clear D. Germline assignment: CDR1 MGHRA and CDR2 YSYEKL. This CDR3 spans 15 amino acids. V was pared by 3 bases and J by 0 bases, with 8 bases between. In nucleotides, the CDR3 is TGCGCCAGCAGCCAGGAGATTGCAACTAATGAAAAACTGTTTTTT. The encoded protein is CASSQEIATNEKLFF.

This clone was counted only a few times. V is TRBV27 and J is TRBJ1-2, with D uncertain. CDR3 length: 12 amino acids. Per the germline V gene, CDR1 is MNHEY and CDR2 is SMNVEV (reference sequence). V was pared by 3 bases and J by 8 bases, with 10 bases between. The DNA of the CDR3 is TGTGCCAGCAGTTTTGCTGGGGAAGGCTACACCTTC. Translating it yields CASSFAGEGYTF.

V gene TRBV30 combines with J gene TRBJ1-1, with D possibly matching TRBD1 (5 bases). Trimming removed 4 bases from V and 4 bases from J, with 16 bases in between. Germline CDR1 and CDR2: GTSNPN and SVGIG (reference sequence). The CDR3 length is 14 residues. This CDR3 reads CAWILRVRGTEAFF. CDR3 nucleotide sequence: TGTGCCTGGATTCTCAGGGTAAGGGGCACTGAAGCTTTCTTT.

This clone was found once. The chain carries TRBV30 and TRBJ1-1, with D possibly TRBD1 on 5 matching bases. The CDR3 extends over 13 amino acids. Germline V lookup: CDR1 GTSNPN, CDR2 SVGIG (reference sequence). V was pared by 4 bases and J by 4 bases, with 13 bases between. In DNA form, the CDR3 reads TGTGCCTGGACTTTTAGGGGAGGCACTGAAGCTTTCTTT. Its protein product is CAWTFRGGTEAFF.

This chain connects TRBV29-1 to TRBJ1-2, with no clear D. CDR1 is SQVTM, CDR2 ANQGSEA, per germline. This CDR3 comprises 11 residues. Trimming shortened V by 8 bases and J by 8 bases, and 15 bases separated the two germline ends. The CDR3 nucleotides read TGCAGCCACCGGGATGCGGGAGGCTACACCTTC. This sequence encodes CSHRDAGGYTF. The full variable domain, completed using reference TRBV29-1 and TRBJ1-2, is SAVISQKPSRDICQRGTSLTIQCQVDSQVTMMFWYRQQPGQSLTLIATANQGSEATYESGFVIDKFPISRPNLTFSTLTVSNMSPEDSSIYLCSHRDAGGYTFGSGTRLTVV.

The chain carries TRBV7-8 and TRBJ2-7, with 9 positions matching TRBD1. Germline-derived CDR1 and CDR2 are SGHVS and FQNEAQ. The CDR3 is 15 amino acids. The J segment lost 0 bases and the V segment lost 4 bases, leaving 4 bases of the junction unmatched. CDR3 loop: CASSSRDRASYEQYF. The CDR3 bases are TGTGCCAGCAGCTCCCGGGACAGGGCCTCCTACGAGCAGTACTTC.

This chain uses TRBV6-1 with TRBJ2-1, with D perhaps matching TRBD1 (6 bases). The CDR3 extends over 14 amino acids. The V and J ends lost 0 bases and 8 bases respectively, with 11 bases between them. Germline V CDR1 and CDR2: MNHNS, SASEGT. DNA for the CDR3: TGTGCCAGCAGTGAAGCGGGGGCAGGGCATGAGCAGTTCTTC. Its translation is CASSEAGAGHEQFF.

This clone was counted between two and nine times. This chain uses TRBV5-1 with TRBJ2-7; TRBD1 might be the D (5 bases). The CDR3 runs 16 residues. Trimming removed 1 base from V and 5 bases from J, with 19 bases in between. CDR1 is SGHRS, CDR2 YFSETQ, per germline. CDR3 bases: TGCGCCAGCAGCTTGCCCCCATCGGGCAGGGAACACGAGCAGTACTTC. Amino acid sequence: CASSLPPSGREHEQYF. Full variable domain (missing parts from reference TRBV5-1 and TRBJ2-7): KAGVTQTPRYLIKTRGQQVTLSCSPISGHRSVSWYQQTPGQGLQFLFEYFSETQRNKGNFPGRFSGRQFSNSRSEMNVSTLELGDSALYLCASSLPPSGREHEQYFGPGTRLTVT.

This sequence joins TRBV29-1 and TRBJ2-5; TRBD1 or TRBD2 may be the D gene (6 bases each). Germline-derived CDR1 and CDR2 are SQVTM and ANQGSEA. V was shortened by 2 bases and J by 5 bases, with 15 bases between the two germline ends. The CDR3 spans 14 residues. DNA for the CDR3: TGCAGCGTTGAACCTCGTGGAGGGGGGGAGACCCAGTACTTC. This gives the protein CSVEPRGGGETQYF.

Only a few counts were recorded for this clone. The chain recombines TRBV7-6 with TRBJ1-5; D is ambiguous. The CDR3 extends over 15 amino acids. Trimming stripped 4 bases from V and 3 bases from J, with 13 bases between. Germline lookup yields CDR1 SGHVS and CDR2 FNYEAQ. CDR3 protein: CASSSLVGNNQPQHF. Here the CDR3 DNA reads TGTGCCAGCAGCTCCTTAGTCGGGAACAATCAGCCCCAGCATTTT.

The V gene is TRBV30, the J gene TRBJ1-1; 10 bases line up with TRBD1. With V trimmed by 7 bases and J by 5 bases, 16 bases remained unmatched. The CDR3 has 16 residues. Looked up from germline, CDR1 is GTSNPN and CDR2 is SVGIG (reference sequence). CDR3 bases: TGTGCCTCCTGTTGGGACAGGGGACTTTTAGGGACTGAAGCTTTCTTT. Amino acid sequence: CASCWDRGLLGTEAFF.

The chain employs TRBV6-6 and TRBJ1-1; D remains unclear. CDR3 length: 11 amino acids. The V gene lost 7 bases and the J gene lost 1 base, with 4 bases spanning the gap. Germline V gives CDR1 MNHNY, CDR2 SVGAGI (reference sequence). Written as DNA, the CDR3 is TGTGCCAGCAACGCGAACACTGAAGCTTTCTTT. It specifies CASNANTEAFF.

This chain joins TRBV5-6 and TRBJ1-1; 7 positions match TRBD1. This CDR3 region has 14 residues. In germline, CDR1 is SGHDT, CDR2 YYEEEE. Unmatched junction bases numbered 6, after V lost 4 bases and J lost 3 bases. The CDR3 DNA reads as TGTGCCAGCAGCGAGACAGGGAGATACACTGAAGCTTTCTTT. Encoded protein: CASSETGRYTEAFF.

The chain couples TRBV18 to TRBJ2-1; TRBD2 aligns across 11 bases. Germline V gene data show CDR1 as KGHSH and CDR2 as LQKENI. The CDR3 sequence is 14 residues long. V lost 2 bases, J lost 6 bases, and 0 bases stayed unmatched. CDR3 region: CASSPGTSGNEQFF. The DNA of the CDR3 is TGTGCCAGCTCACCAGGGACTAGCGGCAATGAGCAGTTCTTC.

This clone was detected only a few times. The chain carries TRBV5-6 and TRBJ2-1, with 9 bases lining up with TRBD2. CDR3 length: 15 residues. Germline V gene data show CDR1 as SGHDT and CDR2 as YYEEEE. J lost 7 bases, V lost 4 bases, and 9 bases had no gene match. CDR3 amino acids: CASSRAGGPWNEQFF. CDR3 sequence (DNA): TGTGCCAGCAGCCGGGCGGGAGGGCCGTGGAATGAGCAGTTCTTC.

The rearrangement joins TRBV15 to TRBJ2-1; D is possibly TRBD1 or TRBD2 (5 bases each). CDR1 and CDR2 (germline): LNHNV, YYDKDF (reference sequence). The CDR3 is 16 residues long. The V end lost 3 bases, the J end lost 6 bases, and 18 bases lay between the germline ends. CDR3 protein: CATSRGDRRGFNEQFF. The DNA of the CDR3 is TGTGCCACCAGCAGGGGGGACCGCCGAGGCTTCAATGAGCAGTTCTTC.

The chain recombines TRBV4-2 with TRBJ2-3; 10 bases are shared with TRBD2. Germline trimming cut 0 bases from V and 8 bases from J; bases unmatched to any gene: 8. The CDR3 has 16 residues. The germline CDR1 and CDR2 sequences are LGHNA and YNFKEQ. DNA for the CDR3: TGTGCCAGCAGCCAAGATTCGAGCGGGGGGGCCGGTACGCAGTATTTT. Amino acids: CASSQDSSGGAGTQYF.

V and J are TRBV30 and TRBJ2-3; D gene ambiguous. CDR1 is GTSNPN, CDR2 SVGIG, per germline (reference sequence). Trimming left V 3 bases short and J 2 bases short, with 6 bases between. This CDR3 is built from 12 residues. The CDR3 nucleotides are TGTGCCTGGAGCGTTTACACAGATACGCAGTATTTT. The encoded protein is CAWSVYTDTQYF. Filled out from reference TRBV30 and TRBJ2-3, the complete variable domain reads SQTIHQWPATLVQPVGSPLSLECTVEGTSNPNLYWYRQAAGRGLQLLFYSVGIGQISSEVPQNLSASRPQDRQFILSSKKLLLSDSGFYLCAWSVYTDTQYFGPGTRLTVL.